Listed below are T cell receptor beta chains from one sample, sequenced in a study of blood T cell repertoires in COVID-19. TCRdb's table, derived via immunoSEQ multiplex PCR, lists solely in-frame clones and lacks some. The sample includes over 350,000 clones, approximately 90% seen only once; the top ten take 4% to 5.5%. Sequenced material: peripheral blood. The receptor set was obtained from a woman aged 25-40 years with acute or convalescent COVID-19. Each CDR3 is given with its conserved first and last residue. A D gene is named only where the DNA matches it firmly. For some rows the clone size is stated as once, few or many, or as a class when expanded; others skip it.

abundance	v_gene	len	d_gene	j_gene	CDR3nt	CDR3aa
NA	TRBV20-1	13	NA	TRBJ1-5	TGCAGTGCTATTGACAATAGCAATCAGCCCCAGCATTTT	CSAIDNSNQPQHF
NA	TRBV27	14	NA	TRBJ1-1	TGTGCCAGCAGTTTAGGGTGGGGGGACACTGAAGCTTTCTTT	CASSLGWGDTEAFF
few	TRBV27	13	NA	TRBJ1-6	TGTGCCAGCAGTTTAAGGGGGTCTTCACCCCTCCACTTT	CASSLRGSSPLHF
NA	TRBV13	14	NA	TRBJ2-2	TGTGCCAGCAGCCGCACTACGAACACCGGGGAGCTGTTTTTT	CASSRTTNTGELFF
NA	TRBV18	14	NA	TRBJ1-1	TGTGCCAGCTCACCCCGAGAGCTAAATTTTGAAGCTTTCTTT	CASSPRELNFEAFF
NA	TRBV21-1	16	NA	TRBJ1-2	TGTGCCAGCAGCAGAAGATTAGGGACAGGGGAGGGCGGCTACACCTTC	CASSRRLGTGEGGYTF
NA	TRBV2	14	TRBD1	TRBJ2-3	TGTGCCAGCAGCCGGGACAGAGGCACAGATACGCAGTATTTT	CASSRDRGTDTQYF
NA	TRBV7-9	14	NA	TRBJ2-7	TGTGCCAGCAGCGAAGGACAGATTGGGTACGAGCAGTACTTC	CASSEGQIGYEQYF
NA	TRBV3-1/TRBV3-2	19	TRBD2	TRBJ2-4	TGTGCCAGCAGCCAGGAGCGTAGCGGGGGCGCTCTTAGGAATAACATTCAGTACTTC	CASSQERSGGALRNNIQYF
NA	TRBV12-3/TRBV12-4	13	NA	TRBJ2-5	TGTGCCAGCAGTTCCGCCGCGGGAGAGACCCAGTACTTC	CASSSAAGETQYF
few	TRBV25-1	15	NA	TRBJ2-7	TGTGCCAGCAGTGGGGCGTCAGGGCGGCTCGGCGAGCAGTACTTC	CASSGASGRLGEQYF
NA	TRBV9	16	NA	TRBJ2-2	TGTGCCAGCAGCGCCGGACTACGGAGGGCCACCGGGGAGCTGTTTTTT	CASSAGLRRATGELFF
NA	TRBV6-5	11	NA	TRBJ2-1	TGTGCCAGCAGGAGTAGCATTGAGCAGTTCTTC	CASRSSIEQFF
NA	TRBV5-1	13	NA	TRBJ2-2	TGCGCCAGCAGCGAGCGCCCTGGTGGGGAGCTGTTTTTT	CASSERPGGELFF
NA	TRBV27	11	NA	TRBJ1-6	TGTGCCAGCAGTGAGCGGGAGACCCTCCACTTT	CASSERETLHF
NA	TRBV10-3	17	TRBD2	TRBJ2-7	TGTGCCATCAGTGAGTCGTTAATCGGCGGGGGGACCTACGAGCAGTACTTC	CAISESLIGGGTYEQYF
NA	TRBV30	16	NA	TRBJ2-1	TGTGCCTGGAGGGGGCAGGGGATGCAGTGGGTCGGTGAGCAGTTCTTC	CAWRGQGMQWVGEQFF
NA	TRBV3-1/TRBV3-2	16	TRBD2	TRBJ2-3	TGTGCCAGCAGCCAGGATAGCGGGGGGGCCCCAGATACGCAGTATTTT	CASSQDSGGAPDTQYF
NA	TRBV7-8	18	TRBD1	TRBJ1-4	TGTGCCAGCAGCTTAGGGATCTCCGGTAGGACAGGGGGTGAAAAACTGTTTTTT	CASSLGISGRTGGEKLFF
NA	TRBV6-6	20	TRBD2	TRBJ2-3	TGTGCCAGCAGTCCCCCCCGTAGCGGGGGGGCTAGGAGTGTACGAGATACGCAGTATTTT	CASSPPRSGGARSVRDTQYF
NA	TRBV6-5	12	NA	TRBJ2-5	TGTGCCAGCAGTCCGTACCAAGAGACCCAGTACTTC	CASSPYQETQYF
NA	TRBV7-3	15	NA	TRBJ1-2	TGTGCCAGCAGCCCAACCCCCGGGACACCCTATGGCTACACCTTC	CASSPTPGTPYGYTF
NA	TRBV4-1	15	TRBD1	TRBJ1-4	TGCGCCAGCAGCCAAGAAACAGGGGGGTTTGAAAAACTGTTTTTT	CASSQETGGFEKLFF
NA	TRBV21-1	14	NA	TRBJ2-2	TGTGCCACCGCCGGCACAGGGGTAACCGGGGAGCTGTTTTTT	CATAGTGVTGELFF
NA	TRBV29-1	11	NA	TRBJ1-1	TGCAGCGTTGGGCTCAACACTGAAGCTTTCTTT	CSVGLNTEAFF
NA	TRBV21-1	14	NA	TRBJ1-5	TGTGCCAGCAGCAAGGAGGGGGCAAGTCAGCCCCAGCATTTT	CASSKEGASQPQHF
NA	TRBV12-3/TRBV12-4	13	NA	TRBJ2-5	TGTGCCAGCAGTTTAAATAGCGCCGAGACCCAGTACTTC	CASSLNSAETQYF
NA	TRBV11-2	16	NA	TRBJ1-2	TGTGCCAGCAGCTTAAGTTCCGGGGGGCGCGGGTATGGCTACACCTTC	CASSLSSGGRGYGYTF
NA	TRBV19	13	NA	TRBJ2-1	TGTGCCAGTACCGTTGCCGGGTACAATGAGCAGTTCTTC	CASTVAGYNEQFF
NA	TRBV5-8	16	TRBD1	TRBJ2-5	TGTGCCAGCAGCCGCTGGGAAGGGACAGTCAAAGAGACCCAGTACTTC	CASSRWEGTVKETQYF
NA	TRBV24-1	16	NA	TRBJ2-2	TGTGCCACCAGTGATTTTCGGGCAGGGGACACCGGGGAGCTGTTTTTT	CATSDFRAGDTGELFF
NA	TRBV27	15	TRBD2	TRBJ2-1	TGTGCCAGCAGTTTGATTCGCGGGGGGGCAGGTGAGCAGTTCTTC	CASSLIRGGAGEQFF
NA	TRBV11-2	15	TRBD2	TRBJ2-7	TGTGCCAGCAGCTTAGAGGCGGGGGTGACCTACGAGCAGTACTTC	CASSLEAGVTYEQYF
NA	TRBV19	15	TRBD1	TRBJ2-7	TGTGCCAGTAGTACTGGGACAGGGACAACCTACGAGCAGTACTTC	CASSTGTGTTYEQYF
NA	TRBV7-3	15	TRBD1	TRBJ1-2	TGTGCCAGCAGCCGGACAGGGGGCGGTCTTCTGGCGCTCACCTTC	CASSRTGGGLLALTF
NA	TRBV6-5	13	TRBD1	TRBJ1-6	TGTGCCACGCAACGGACAGGGTCTTCACCCCTCCACTTT	CATQRTGSSPLHF
NA	TRBV3-1/TRBV3-2	17	NA	TRBJ2-1	TGTGCCAGCAGCCCCCACAGGGGAGGACGGTCCTACAATGAGCAGTTCTTC	CASSPHRGGRSYNEQFF
NA	TRBV5-4	16	NA	TRBJ1-2	TGTGCCAGCAGCTTGGCCAACCGGCCGGCGGAGCGAGGCTACACCTTC	CASSLANRPAERGYTF
NA	TRBV11-2	15	NA	TRBJ1-3	TGTGCCAGCAGCTTAGATGGAGGCTCTGGAAACACCATATATTTT	CASSLDGGSGNTIYF
NA	TRBV3-1/TRBV3-2	17	NA	TRBJ1-3	TGTGCCAGCAGCTCCGGACTGCCCGGATACTCTGGAAACACCATATATTTT	CASSSGLPGYSGNTIYF
NA	TRBV12-5	16	NA	TRBJ1-1	TGTGCTAGTGGTCTAAGAACACAGGGATTGTTGACTGAAGCTTTCTTT	CASGLRTQGLLTEAFF
NA	TRBV5-3	14	TRBD1	TRBJ2-2	TGTGCCAGAGACAGGGGGCGCGCCACCGGGGAGCTGTTTTTT	CARDRGRATGELFF
NA	TRBV18	13	NA	TRBJ1-1	TGTGCCAGTTCCTGGGGGCCTGACACTGAAGCTTTCTTT	CASSWGPDTEAFF
NA	TRBV5-5	16	NA	TRBJ2-7	TGTGCCAGCAGCGCAGAGCGGACCGACCTATCCTACGAGCAGTACTTC	CASSAERTDLSYEQYF
NA	TRBV5-1	16	NA	TRBJ2-5	TGCGCCAGCAGCCAAAAATACGCGGGAAAAGTAGAGACCCAGTACTTC	CASSQKYAGKVETQYF
once	TRBV2	15	NA	TRBJ2-1	TGTGCCAGCAGCCATGGGCAGGGGACCTACAATGAGCAGTTCTTC	CASSHGQGTYNEQFF
NA	TRBV19	16	NA	TRBJ2-3	TGTGCCAGTAGTCCCTTCGGGGGACGGAGGGGAGATACGCAGTATTTT	CASSPFGGRRGDTQYF
NA	TRBV29-1	12	NA	TRBJ2-5	TGCAGCGTTAAGGGAGCCGAAGAGACCCAGTACTTC	CSVKGAEETQYF
NA	TRBV7-2	13	NA	TRBJ2-2	TGTGCCAGCAGGGAAACGACTAGGGGGGAGCTGTTTTTT	CASRETTRGELFF
once	TRBV6-5	14	NA	TRBJ1-1	TGTGCCAGCAGTTACAAACAGGAAACCACTGAAGCTTTCTTT	CASSYKQETTEAFF
NA	TRBV24-1	15	NA	TRBJ2-5	TGTGCCACCAGTGACCCGACCGGCACCAGGGAGACCCAGTACTTC	CATSDPTGTRETQYF
few	TRBV19	14	TRBD1	TRBJ1-5	TGTGCCAGTAGTATTACGGACAGGTCGAAGCCCCAGCATTTT	CASSITDRSKPQHF
NA	TRBV5-6	15	NA	TRBJ2-5	TGTGCCAGCAGCTTGGCGTCCACGGGTGCCGGGACCCAGTACTTC	CASSLASTGAGTQYF